Listed below are T cell receptor beta chains from one sample, sequenced in a study of CD8+ T cells in alopecia areata. This table comes from immunoSEQ multiplex PCR, and its TCRdb copy is limited to in-frame clones, with some not included. The repertoire holds 2,000 to 3,000 clones, roughly 70% seen once, with 9% to 12% in the top ten. Sequencing used skin. These receptor sequences come from a human donor in good health. The CDR3 runs from the conserved cysteine through the conserved F or W. Fields, in order: D gene, J gene, V gene, CDR3 protein. D genes are given only for firm matches.

.,TRBJ2-7,TRBV5-1,CASSFGSSYEQYF
.,TRBJ1-1,TRBV7-7,CASSLTIYTEAFF
TRBD1,.,TRBV7-2,CASSLETGNYEQYF
.,TRBJ1-1,TRBV7-8,CASSSRHAFTEAFF
TRBD1,TRBJ1-1,TRBV5-1,CASSYRDRGTEAFF
TRBD2,TRBJ2-1,TRBV19,CASSIAGTTGNEQFF
.,TRBJ2-2,TRBV2,CASSALTTGELFF
TRBD2,TRBJ2-3,TRBV5-4,CASKPAPSGAPPDTQYF
.,TRBJ1-1,TRBV25-1,CASSPIVPPVAFF
TRBD1,TRBJ2-1,TRBV7-2,CASSRAGTGAYNEQFF
.,TRBJ1-3,TRBV4-1,CASSQDSTVASGNTIYF
.,TRBJ2-3,TRBV27,CASSLFALQGKFTDTQYF
TRBD2,TRBJ2-7,TRBV2,CASIQGTSGGLTYEQYF
.,TRBJ2-7,TRBV6-5,CASSYSAHQPYEQYF
.,TRBJ2-2,TRBV7-2,CASSLLILAGTGELFF
TRBD1,TRBJ1-2,TRBV30,CAWSVNRGYGYTF
TRBD2,TRBJ2-7,TRBV6-1,CASSAAGESSYEQYF
TRBD1,TRBJ2-2,TRBV29-1,CSVARTGDTGELFF
TRBD1,TRBJ2-6,TRBV30,CAWSDPRTGAPSGANVLTF
TRBD1,TRBJ1-6,TRBV30,CAWRRRQDRGRSPSPLHF
.,TRBJ2-7,TRBV4-1,CASSQAQFSSYEQYF
.,TRBJ1-1,TRBV11-2,CASSLDGRMGTEAFF
.,TRBJ2-3,TRBV9,CASSAAPDPRRRDTQYF